The present T cell receptor (beta chain) was sequenced within a study of response to subunit inactivated influenza vaccine. Points from the study as a whole: It was the authors' suggestion that each seasonal influenza vaccination recruits few new T cells.

There are 16 residues in the CDR3. CDR1 and CDR2 from the germline V gene are DFQATT and SNEGSKA (reference sequence). Trimming left V 0 bases short and J 5 bases short, with 17 bases between. TCRdb reprocessed the RT-PCR reads with MiXCR, giving one entry per CDR3 protein. The repertoire holds a few hundred thousand distinct CDR3 sequences, with 22% as singletons. With regard to this clonotype: The antigen remains undetermined.

The TCR sequence derives from a man aged 50-75 years who received an inactivated influenza vaccine. The rearrangement links TRBV20-1 to TRBJ1-5; D is uncertain. Sequenced material: PBMCs from blood, taken roughly 20 months after vaccination. The CDR3 loop is CSARDHTAAYHQPQHF. For the CDR3, the DNA is TGCAGTGCTAGAGATCACACGGCAGCCTACCATCAGCCCCAGCATTTT.